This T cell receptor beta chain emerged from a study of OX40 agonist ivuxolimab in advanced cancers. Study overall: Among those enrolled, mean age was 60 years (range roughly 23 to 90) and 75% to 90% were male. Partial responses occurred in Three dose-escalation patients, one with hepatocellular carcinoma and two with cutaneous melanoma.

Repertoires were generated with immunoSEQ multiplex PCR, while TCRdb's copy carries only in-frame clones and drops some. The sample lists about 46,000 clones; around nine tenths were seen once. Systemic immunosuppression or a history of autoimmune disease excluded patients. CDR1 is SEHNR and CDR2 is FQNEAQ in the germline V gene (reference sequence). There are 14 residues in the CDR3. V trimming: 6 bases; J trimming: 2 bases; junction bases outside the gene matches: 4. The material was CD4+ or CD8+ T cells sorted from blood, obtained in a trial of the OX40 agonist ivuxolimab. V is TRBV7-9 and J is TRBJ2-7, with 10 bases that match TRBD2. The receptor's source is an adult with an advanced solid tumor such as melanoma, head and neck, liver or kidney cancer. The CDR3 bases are TGTGCCAGCAGGATGACTAGCGGGCCCTACGAGCAGTACTTC. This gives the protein CASRMTSGPYEQYF.